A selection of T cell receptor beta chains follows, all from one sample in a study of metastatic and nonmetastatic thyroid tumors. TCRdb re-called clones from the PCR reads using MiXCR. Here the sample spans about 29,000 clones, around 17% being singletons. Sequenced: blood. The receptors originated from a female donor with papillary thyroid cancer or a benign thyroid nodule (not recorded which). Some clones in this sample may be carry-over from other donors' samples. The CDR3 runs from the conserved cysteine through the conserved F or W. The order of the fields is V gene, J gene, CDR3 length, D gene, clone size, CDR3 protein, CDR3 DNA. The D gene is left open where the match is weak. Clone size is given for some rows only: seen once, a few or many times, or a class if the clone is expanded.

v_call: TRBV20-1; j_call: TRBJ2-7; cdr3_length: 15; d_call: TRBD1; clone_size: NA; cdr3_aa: CSARDFGTGPYEQYF; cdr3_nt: TGCAGTGCTAGAGATTTTGGGACAGGGCCCTACGAGCAGTACTTC
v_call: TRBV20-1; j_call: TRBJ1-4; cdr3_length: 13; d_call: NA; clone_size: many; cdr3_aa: CSASSSGYEKLFF; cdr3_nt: TGCAGTGCTAGTTCCTCAGGGTATGAAAAACTGTTTTTT
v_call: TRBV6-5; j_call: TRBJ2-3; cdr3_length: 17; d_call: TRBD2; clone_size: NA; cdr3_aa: CASITPEGLAGWDTQYF; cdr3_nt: TGTGCCAGCATCACGCCTGAGGGGCTAGCGGGATGGGATACGCAGTATTTT
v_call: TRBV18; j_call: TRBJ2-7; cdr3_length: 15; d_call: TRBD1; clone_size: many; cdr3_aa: CASSPGQGPPYEQYF; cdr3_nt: TGTGCCAGCTCACCGGGACAGGGGCCCCCCTACGAGCAGTACTTC
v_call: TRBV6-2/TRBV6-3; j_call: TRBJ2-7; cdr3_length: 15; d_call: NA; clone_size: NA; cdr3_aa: CASSYSLTEHYEQYF; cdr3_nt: TGTGCCAGCAGTTACTCGCTTACGGAGCACTACGAGCAGTACTTC
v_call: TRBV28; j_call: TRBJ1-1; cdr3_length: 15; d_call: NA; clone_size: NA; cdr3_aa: CASNLGGQGVTEAFF; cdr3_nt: TGTGCCAGCAACCTGGGGGGCCAGGGTGTCACTGAAGCTTTCTTT
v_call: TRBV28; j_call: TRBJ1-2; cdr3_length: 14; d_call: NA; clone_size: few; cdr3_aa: CASSTYPGGYGYTF; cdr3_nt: TGTGCCAGCAGCACCTATCCGGGGGGATATGGCTACACCTTC
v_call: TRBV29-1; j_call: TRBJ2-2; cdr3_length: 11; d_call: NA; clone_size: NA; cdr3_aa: CSVIRTGELFF; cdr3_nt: TGCAGCGTGATCCGAACCGGGGAGCTGTTTTTT
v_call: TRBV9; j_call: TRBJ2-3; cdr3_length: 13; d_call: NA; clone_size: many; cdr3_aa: CASSVSGTDTQYF; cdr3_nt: TGTGCCAGCAGCGTAAGCGGCACAGATACGCAGTATTTT
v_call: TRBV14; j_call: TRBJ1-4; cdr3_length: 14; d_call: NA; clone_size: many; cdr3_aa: CASSQDYPVGKLFF; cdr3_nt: TGTGCCAGCAGCCAAGATTACCCCGTCGGGAAACTGTTTTTT
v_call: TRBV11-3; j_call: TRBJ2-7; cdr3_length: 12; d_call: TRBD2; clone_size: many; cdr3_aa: CASSSSGREGYF; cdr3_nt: TGTGCCAGCAGCTCCAGCGGGAGGGAGGGGTACTTC
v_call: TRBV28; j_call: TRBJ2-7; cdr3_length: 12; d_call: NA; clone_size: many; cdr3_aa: CASSFSGYEQYF; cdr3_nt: TGTGCCAGCAGTTTTTCGGGCTACGAGCAGTACTTC
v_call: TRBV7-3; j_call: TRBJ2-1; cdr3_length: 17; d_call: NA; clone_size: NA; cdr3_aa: CASSLTRRTSLLGEQFF; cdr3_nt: TGTGCCAGCAGCTTAACGCGGCGGACCTCACTGCTCGGTGAGCAGTTCTTC
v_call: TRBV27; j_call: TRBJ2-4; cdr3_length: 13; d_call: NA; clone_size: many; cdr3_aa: CASGRAAKNIQYF; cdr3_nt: TGTGCCAGTGGGCGGGCCGCCAAAAACATTCAGTACTTC
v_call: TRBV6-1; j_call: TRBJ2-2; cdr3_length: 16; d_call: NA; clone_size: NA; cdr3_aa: CASSESDRLYTGELFF; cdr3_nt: TGTGCCAGCAGTGAATCAGACAGGTTGTACACCGGGGAGCTGTTTTTT
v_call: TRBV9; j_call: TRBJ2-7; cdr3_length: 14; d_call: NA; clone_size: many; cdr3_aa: CASSVGPTGGEQYF; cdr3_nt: TGTGCCAGCAGCGTAGGCCCGACCGGCGGCGAGCAGTACTTC
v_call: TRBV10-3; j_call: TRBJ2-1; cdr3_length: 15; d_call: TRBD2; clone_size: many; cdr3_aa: CAISLTSGAYNEQFF; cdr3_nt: TGTGCCATCAGTCTGACTAGCGGTGCCTACAATGAGCAGTTCTTC
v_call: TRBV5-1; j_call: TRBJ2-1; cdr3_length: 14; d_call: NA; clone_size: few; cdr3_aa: CASSQGTGANEQFF; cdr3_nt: TGCGCCAGCAGCCAGGGTACCGGGGCTAATGAGCAGTTCTTC
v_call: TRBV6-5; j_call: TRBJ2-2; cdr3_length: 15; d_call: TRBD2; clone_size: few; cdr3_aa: CASSYTSATTGELFF; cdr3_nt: TGTGCCAGCAGTTACACTAGCGCGACCACCGGGGAGCTGTTTTTT
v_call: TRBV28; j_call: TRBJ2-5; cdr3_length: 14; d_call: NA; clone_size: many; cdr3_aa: CASSFGWPQETQYF; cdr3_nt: TGTGCCAGCAGTTTTGGGTGGCCCCAAGAGACCCAGTACTTC
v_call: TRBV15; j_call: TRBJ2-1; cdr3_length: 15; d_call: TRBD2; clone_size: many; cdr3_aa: CATERISGNFNEQFF; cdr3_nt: TGTGCCACCGAGAGGATTAGCGGGAATTTCAATGAGCAGTTCTTC
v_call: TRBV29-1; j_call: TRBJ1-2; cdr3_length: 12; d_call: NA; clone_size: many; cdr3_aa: CSAGVAGYGYTF; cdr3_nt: TGCAGCGCCGGCGTGGCAGGCTATGGCTACACCTTC
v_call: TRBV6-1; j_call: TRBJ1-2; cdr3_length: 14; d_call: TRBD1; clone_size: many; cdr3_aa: CASSEGQGAGGYTF; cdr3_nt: TGTGCCAGCAGTGAGGGACAGGGGGCCGGTGGCTACACCTTC
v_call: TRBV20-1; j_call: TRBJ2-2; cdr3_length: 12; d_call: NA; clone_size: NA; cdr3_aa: CSARGGPGELFF; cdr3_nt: TGCAGTGCTCGTGGGGGTCCCGGGGAGCTGTTTTTT
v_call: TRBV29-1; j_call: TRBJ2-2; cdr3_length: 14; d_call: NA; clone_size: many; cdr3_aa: CSVEGRLNTGELFF; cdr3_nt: TGCAGCGTTGAAGGGAGATTGAACACCGGGGAGCTGTTTTTT
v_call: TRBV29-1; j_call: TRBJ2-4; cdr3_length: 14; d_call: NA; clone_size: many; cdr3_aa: CSVEEGTDKNIQYF; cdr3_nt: TGCAGCGTTGAGGAAGGGACGGACAAAAACATTCAGTACTTC
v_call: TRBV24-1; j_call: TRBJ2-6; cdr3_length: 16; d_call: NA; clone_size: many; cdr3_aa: CATSDSLATGANVLTF; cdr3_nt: TGTGCCACCAGTGATAGCTTGGCAACTGGGGCCAACGTCCTGACTTTC
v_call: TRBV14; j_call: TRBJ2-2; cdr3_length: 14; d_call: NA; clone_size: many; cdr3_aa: CASSQDFYTGELFF; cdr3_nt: TGTGCCAGCAGCCAAGACTTCTACACCGGGGAGCTGTTTTTT
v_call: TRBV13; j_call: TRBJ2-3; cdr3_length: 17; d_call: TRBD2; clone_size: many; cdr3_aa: CASSLGTGTSDGDTQYF; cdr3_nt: TGTGCCAGCAGCTTGGGAACCGGGACTAGCGATGGGGATACGCAGTATTTT
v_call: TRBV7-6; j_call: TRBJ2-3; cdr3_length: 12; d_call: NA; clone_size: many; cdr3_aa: CASSWGWDTQYF; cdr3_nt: TGTGCCAGCAGCTGGGGGTGGGATACGCAGTATTTT
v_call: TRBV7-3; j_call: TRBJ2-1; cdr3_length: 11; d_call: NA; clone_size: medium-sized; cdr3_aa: CASSQGTKQFF; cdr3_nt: TGTGCCAGCAGCCAGGGGACCAAGCAGTTCTTC
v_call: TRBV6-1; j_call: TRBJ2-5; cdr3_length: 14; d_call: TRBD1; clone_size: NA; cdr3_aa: CASSGTGGSKTQYF; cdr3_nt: TGTGCCAGCAGTGGGACAGGTGGCTCTAAGACCCAGTACTTC
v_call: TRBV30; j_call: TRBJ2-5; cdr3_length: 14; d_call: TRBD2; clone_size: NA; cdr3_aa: CAWSPGTTQETQYF; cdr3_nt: TGTGCCTGGAGTCCAGGGACTACCCAAGAGACCCAGTACTTC
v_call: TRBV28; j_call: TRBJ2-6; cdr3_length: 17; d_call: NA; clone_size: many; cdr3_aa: CASSFSSMRFRANVLTF; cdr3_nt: TGTGCCAGCAGTTTTAGCTCGATGCGTTTCCGGGCCAACGTCCTGACTTTC
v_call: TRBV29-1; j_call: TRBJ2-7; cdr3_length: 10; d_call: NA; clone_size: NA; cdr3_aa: CMVPSYEQYF; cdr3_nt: TGCATGGTCCCATCCTACGAGCAGTACTTC
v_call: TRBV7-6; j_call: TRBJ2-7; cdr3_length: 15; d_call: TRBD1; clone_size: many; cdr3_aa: CASSWGQGITYEQYF; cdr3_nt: TGTGCCAGCAGCTGGGGACAGGGTATTACCTACGAGCAGTACTTC
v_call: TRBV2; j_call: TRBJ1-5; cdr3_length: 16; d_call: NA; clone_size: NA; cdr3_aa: CASSEWGLRGNQPQHF; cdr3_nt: TGTGCCAGCAGTGAATGGGGGCTTCGGGGCAATCAGCCCCAGCATTTT
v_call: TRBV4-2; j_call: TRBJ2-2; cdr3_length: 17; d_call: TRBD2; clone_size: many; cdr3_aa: CASSLSEGLAGAGELFF; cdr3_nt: TGTGCCAGCAGCCTCTCAGAAGGGCTAGCGGGAGCCGGGGAGCTGTTTTTT
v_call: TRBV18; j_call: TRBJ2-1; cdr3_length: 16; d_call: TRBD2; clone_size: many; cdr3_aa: CASSGNSGRAINEQFF; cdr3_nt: TGTGCCAGCTCAGGTAATAGCGGGAGGGCCATCAATGAGCAGTTCTTC
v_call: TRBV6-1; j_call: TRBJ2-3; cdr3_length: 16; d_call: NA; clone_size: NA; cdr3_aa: CASSVTGGGYEFTQYF; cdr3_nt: TGTGCCAGCAGTGTCACAGGGGGGGGGTACGAGTTTACGCAGTATTTT
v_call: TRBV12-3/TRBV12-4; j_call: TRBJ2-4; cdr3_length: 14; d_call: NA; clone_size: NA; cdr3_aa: CASSQDPGGDIQYF; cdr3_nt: TGTGCCAGCAGCCAAGACCCAGGGGGGGACATTCAGTACTTC
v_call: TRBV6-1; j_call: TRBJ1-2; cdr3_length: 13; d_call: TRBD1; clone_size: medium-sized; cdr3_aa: CASTRTGHYGYTF; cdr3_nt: TGTGCCAGCACCCGGACAGGGCACTATGGCTACACCTTC
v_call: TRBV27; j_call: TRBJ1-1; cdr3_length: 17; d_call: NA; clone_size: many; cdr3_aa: CASSPHNPGSMNTEAFF; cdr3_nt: TGTGCCAGCAGTCCCCACAACCCCGGGAGCATGAACACTGAAGCTTTCTTT
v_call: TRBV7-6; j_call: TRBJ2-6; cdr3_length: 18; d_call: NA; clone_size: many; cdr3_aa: CASSSEAGIFSGANVLTF; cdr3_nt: TGTGCCAGCAGCTCCGAAGCGGGTATTTTCTCTGGGGCCAACGTCCTGACTTTC
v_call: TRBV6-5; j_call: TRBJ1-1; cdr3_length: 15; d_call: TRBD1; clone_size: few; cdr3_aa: CARSYDQGDDTEAFF; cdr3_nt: TGTGCCAGAAGTTACGATCAGGGGGACGACACTGAAGCCTTCTTT
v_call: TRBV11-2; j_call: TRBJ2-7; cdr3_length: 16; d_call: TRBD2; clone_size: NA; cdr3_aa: CASSLEASGSLSEQYF; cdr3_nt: TGTGCCAGCAGCTTAGAGGCTAGCGGGAGCTTAAGCGAGCAGTACTTC
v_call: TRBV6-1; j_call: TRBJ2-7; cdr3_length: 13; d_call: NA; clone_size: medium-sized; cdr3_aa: CASSLLWTDEQYF; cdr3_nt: TGTGCCAGCAGTTTATTATGGACTGACGAGCAGTACTTC
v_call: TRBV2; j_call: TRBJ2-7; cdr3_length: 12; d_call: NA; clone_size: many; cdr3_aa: CASIGNPKEQYF; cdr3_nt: TGTGCCAGCATCGGTAACCCCAAGGAGCAGTACTTC
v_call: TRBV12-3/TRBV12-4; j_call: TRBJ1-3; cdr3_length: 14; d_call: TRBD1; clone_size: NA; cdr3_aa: CASNTGVPGNTIYF; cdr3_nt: TGTGCCAGCAATACAGGGGTTCCTGGAAACACCATATATTTT
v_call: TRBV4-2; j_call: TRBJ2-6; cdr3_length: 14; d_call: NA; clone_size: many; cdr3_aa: CASSLSSGANVLTF; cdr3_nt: TGTGCCAGCAGCTTGAGCTCTGGGGCCAACGTCCTGACTTTC
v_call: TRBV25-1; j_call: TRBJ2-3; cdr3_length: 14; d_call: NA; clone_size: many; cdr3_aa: CASSPRRGPDTQYF; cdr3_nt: TGTGCCAGCAGTCCCCGACGTGGGCCAGATACGCAGTATTTT
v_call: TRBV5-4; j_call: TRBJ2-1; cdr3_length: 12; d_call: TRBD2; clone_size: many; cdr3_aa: CASSSAGVEQFF; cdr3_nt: TGTGCCAGCAGTTCTGCGGGAGTAGAGCAGTTCTTC